Shown below are 27 T cell receptor beta chains from a single sample sequenced in a study of CD8+CD57+ T cells in acquired aplastic anemia. According to the study, genomic DNA was the template for TCR beta VDJ and CDR3 profiling. TCRdb fed the reads into MiXCR, producing one record per CDR3 protein. The sample includes around 200,000 distinct CDR3 sequences, approximately 60% of them seen just once. The sequenced material came from sorted CD4+, CD8+, or CD8+CD57+ T cells (not recorded which) from PBMCs. The receptor set was obtained from a human donor in good health.

Comment on this clonotype: A junction end diverges from the germline sequence, so it may reflect a read error. J is TRBJ2-7 and V is TRBV10-3; D may be TRBD1 (5 bases). The CDR3 runs to 15 residues. Germline CDR1 ENHRY, CDR2 SYGVKD. The CDR3: CASSVETALFGQQYF. Here the CDR3 DNA reads TGTGCCAGCAGTGTGGAGACAGCCCTCTTCGGGCAGCAGTACTTC.

The table lists this clonotype with many counts. This sequence joins TRBV6-5 and TRBJ2-2, with TRBD1 matching 7 bases. J was trimmed by 1 base and V by 5 bases; bases with no gene match: 4. Germline V lookup: CDR1 MNHEY, CDR2 SVGAGI. The CDR3 spans 15 residues. This CDR3 is CASSPQGRNTGELFF. In DNA, the CDR3 is TGTGCCAGCAGTCCACAGGGGAGGAACACCGGGGAGCTGTTTTTT.

As regards this clonotype: This sequence may be a read error, since a much larger clone differs from it by one base. This chain uses TRBV25-1 with TRBJ1-5; D uncertain. The CDR3 covers 13 residues. V lost 0 bases and J lost 0, with 0 bases in between. The germline gives CDR1 MGHDK, CDR2 SYGVNS. The CDR3: CASSEYSNQPQHF. CDR3 in DNA: TGTGCCAGCAGTGAATATAGCAATCAGCCCCAGCATTTT.

This chain connects TRBV20-1 to TRBJ2-3; 9 nucleotides line up with TRBD2. With V trimmed by 3 bases and J by 6 bases, 4 bases remained unmatched. CDR1 is DFQATT, CDR2 SNEGSKA, per germline (reference sequence). This CDR3 is 13 amino acids long. The CDR3 is CSASSGSPDTQYF. For the CDR3, the DNA is TGCAGTGCTAGTAGCGGGAGCCCCGATACGCAGTATTTT.

The rearrangement uses TRBV2 and TRBJ2-7; D possibly corresponds to TRBD2 (6 bases). This CDR3 region has 14 residues. CDR1 SNHLY and CDR2 FYNNEI come from the germline V gene. V shed 5 bases and J shed 6 bases, with 17 bases lying between them. CDR3: CASSTLAWGSEQYF. The DNA for the CDR3 is TGTGCCAGCAGTACACTAGCTTGGGGTAGCGAGCAGTACTTC. Variable domain in full (rest from reference TRBV2 and TRBJ2-7): EPEVTQTPSHQVTQMGQEVILRCVPISNHLYFYWYRQILGQKVEFLVSFYNNEISEKSEIFDDQFSVERPDGSNFTLKIRSTKLEDSAMYFCASSTLAWGSEQYFGPGTRLTVT.

The chain is built from TRBV7-2 and TRBJ2-3; possible D gene TRBD2, 7 bases. Deletions cut 4 bases from V and 3 bases from J, with 17 bases between. This CDR3 has 16 residues. Germline CDR1 is SGHTA and CDR2 is FQGNSA. The CDR3 spells CASSSAAGEGTDTQYF. For the CDR3, the DNA is TGTGCCAGCAGCTCCGCAGCAGGGGAGGGAACAGATACGCAGTATTTT. The whole variable domain, filled in from reference TRBV7-2 and TRBJ2-3, reads GAGVSQSPSNKVTEKGKDVELRCDPISGHTALYWYRQSLGQGLEFLIYFQGNSAPDKSGLPSDRFSAERTGGSVSTLTIQRTQQEDSAVYLCASSSAAGEGTDTQYFGPGTRLTVL.

V gene TRBV7-3 combines with J gene TRBJ2-3; TRBD2 might be the D (6 bases). The CDR3 sequence is 14 residues long. Trimming pared 8 bases from V and 6 bases from J, leaving 18 bases between. The germline gives CDR1 SGHTA, CDR2 FQGTGA. In DNA form, the CDR3 reads TGTGCCAGCCGCGGGATCACTGCTGCCGATACGCAGTATTTT. Its translation: CASRGITAADTQYF.

As to this clonotype: The CDR3 does not close with the conserved phenylalanine or tryptophan, likely indicating a read error. The chain combines TRBV7-9 with TRBJ1-2, with 10 bases fitting TRBD1. The CDR3 runs 13 residues. J gave up 6 bases and V 5 bases, and 3 bases lay outside the gene matches. The germline gives CDR1 SEHNR, CDR2 FQNEAQ (reference sequence). CDR3 DNA sequence: TGTGCCAGCAGCATCGGACAGGGGGATGGCTACACCATC. It codes for CASSIGQGDGYTI.

This chain connects TRBV5-1 to TRBJ2-5; D remains ambiguous. The CDR3 is 13 amino acids. V was shortened by 4 bases and J by 5 bases, with 12 bases between the two germline ends. The germline V gene has CDR1 SGHRS and CDR2 YFSETQ. CDR3 DNA: TGCGCCAGCAGCGGTAGGAGTTGGGAGACCCAGTACTTC. Protein sequence: CASSGRSWETQYF.

J is TRBJ1-2 and V is TRBV19; TRBD1 is a possible D gene (5 bases). Per germline, CDR1 LNHDA and CDR2 SQIVND (reference sequence). This CDR3 contains 13 residues. Trimming stripped 1 base from V and 8 bases from J, with 11 bases between. In DNA form, the CDR3 reads TGTGCCAGTAGTATAGTCCACGGGGCCGGCTACACCTTC. The encoded protein is CASSIVHGAGYTF. The full variable domain, with the rest looked up from reference TRBV19 and TRBJ1-2, is DGGITQSPKYLFRKEGQNVTLSCEQNLNHDAMYWYRQDPGQGLRLIYYSQIVNDFQKGDIAEGYSVSREKKESFPLTVTSAQKNPTAFYLCASSIVHGAGYTFGSGTRLTVV.

The chain uses TRBV10-1 and TRBJ2-2; D tentatively reads TRBD1 or TRBD2 (5 bases each). V lost 0 bases and J lost 5, with 16 bases in between. The CDR3 covers 17 residues. Germline CDR1 WNHNN, CDR2 SYGVQD (reference sequence). The CDR3, as DNA: TGCGCCAGCAGTGAGTCGGTACCCCGGGACCCTACCGGGGAGCTGTTTTTT. Translating gives CASSESVPRDPTGELFF.

The chain employs TRBV19 and TRBJ2-1, with D possibly TRBD2 on 5 matching bases. V was shortened by 4 bases and J by 7 bases, with 8 bases between the two germline ends. Germline values: CDR1 LNHDA, CDR2 SQIVND (reference sequence). This CDR3 contains 12 residues. In nucleotides, the CDR3 is TGTGCCAGTAGTACCACTAGAAATGAGCAGTTCTTC. Translation gives CASSTTRNEQFF.

This clonotype was seen only once. J is TRBJ2-7 and V is TRBV25-1; 8 bases line up with TRBD1. The J segment lost 3 bases and the V segment lost 5 bases, leaving 3 bases of the junction unmatched. CDR1 is MGHDK, CDR2 SYGVNS, per germline. The CDR3 loop spans 13 amino acids. The DNA for the CDR3 is TGTGCCAGCAGTAAACAGGGGGACTACGAGCAGTACTTC. Amino acids: CASSKQGDYEQYF.

On this clonotype: The junction differs from germline at one of its ends, possibly a read error. The genes are TRBV7-2 and TRBJ1-2; D is unclear. The CDR3 is made up of 15 amino acids. From germline, CDR1 is SGHTA and CDR2 FQGNSA. The CDR3 region has the DNA TGTGACAGCAGCTTAGTTCAATTAGGTGCAGCTGGCTACACCTTC. Its translation is CDSSLVQLGAAGYTF.

The chain uses TRBV7-3 and TRBJ2-2; D uncertain. There are 14 residues in the CDR3. The germline gives CDR1 SGHTA, CDR2 FQGTGA. Trimming took 6 bases from V and 0 from J, leaving 8 bases between them. The CDR3 coding sequence is TGTGCCAGCAGTTTGAGATCGAACACCGGGGAGCTGTTTTTT. As protein: CASSLRSNTGELFF.

V usage is TRBV5-4 and J usage is TRBJ2-7; D unclear. The CDR3 is 16 residues long. Trimming shortened V by 7 bases and J by 2 bases, and 22 bases separated the two germline ends. CDR1 and CDR2 (germline): SGHNT, YYREEE (reference sequence). The CDR3 loop is CASSPRKGPETYEQYF. The CDR3, as DNA: TGTGCCAGCTCCCCGAGGAAGGGCCCTGAAACCTACGAGCAGTACTTC.

This clonotype was found many times. J is TRBJ2-3 and V is TRBV9; TRBD2 matches 8 bases. The CDR3 totals 17 residues. The V gene's germline CDR1 is SGDLS and CDR2 YYNGEE. V gave up 2 bases and J gave up 2 bases; unmatched junction bases: 10. The CDR3 DNA sequence: TGTGCCAGCAGCGTTCTTGGTGACGGGGGGGACACAGATACGCAGTATTTT. Protein product: CASSVLGDGGDTDTQYF.

Worth noting for this clonotype: Germline and junction disagree at one end, which may indicate a read error. The V call is TRBV7-6, the J call TRBJ2-2, with D possibly being TRBD1 or TRBD2 (6 bases each). CDR1 and CDR2 from the germline V gene are SGHVS and FNYEAQ. CDR3 length: 15 amino acids. The CDR3 nucleotides are TGTGCCGGCAGCTACGTACAGGGAGGCACCGGGGAGCTGTTTTTT. Its translation is CAGSYVQGGTGELFF.

This clonotype showed up many times. The V gene is TRBV4-3, the J gene TRBJ2-1; D unresolved. Trimming took 0 bases from V and 2 from J, leaving 11 bases between them. In germline, CDR1 is LGHNA, CDR2 YSLEER. This CDR3 region has 16 residues. CDR3 protein: CASSQDAAVPYNEQFF. The CDR3 bases are TGCGCCAGCAGCCAAGATGCAGCAGTCCCCTACAATGAGCAGTTCTTC.

The J gene is TRBJ1-1, the V gene TRBV24-1; tentative D call: TRBD1 (5 bases). This CDR3 comprises 15 residues. With 7 bases removed from V and 4 bases from J, the gap between germline ends came to 18 bases. Looked up from germline, CDR1 is KGHDR and CDR2 is SFDVKD. CDR3 bases: TGTGCCACCAGCGCCCCTGGAAAGGGGACCACTGAAGCTTTCTTT. Protein sequence: CATSAPGKGTTEAFF.

CDR3 bases: TGTGCCAGCAGCGGGACTTCCCCATATGAAAGCTCCTACAATGAGCAGTTCTTC. As protein: CASSGTSPYESSYNEQFF. This chain links TRBV6-5 with TRBJ2-1; a possible D gene is TRBD2 (6 bases). CDR1 and CDR2 (germline): MNHEY, SVGAGI. Trimming cost V 6 bases and J 0 bases, with 21 bases left between them. The CDR3 runs 18 residues.

The CDR3 loop is CASSERGSNYGYTF. For the CDR3, the DNA is TGCGCCAGCAGTGAGAGAGGGTCCAACTATGGCTACACCTTC. V gene TRBV10-2 combines with J gene TRBJ1-2; no clear D. With 2 bases removed from V and 2 bases from J, the gap between germline ends came to 9 bases. CDR1 and CDR2 (germline): WSHSY, SAAADI. This CDR3 is 14 amino acids long.

The chain couples TRBV27 to TRBJ2-1; D may correspond to TRBD1 or TRBD2 (6 bases each). This CDR3 is 16 amino acids long. Germline values: CDR1 MNHEY, CDR2 SMNVEV (reference sequence). Between the trimmed V and J ends, which lost 3 bases and 4 bases, there was a span of 16 bases. The CDR3 here is CASSFGGTSFYNEQFF. In DNA form, the CDR3 reads TGTGCCAGCAGTTTTGGGGGGACATCTTTTTACAATGAGCAGTTCTTC.

This clonotype was seen at least ten times. CDR3 amino acids: CASSVFGSGGNEQFF. DNA of the CDR3: TGTGCCAGCAGTGTTTTCGGCTCCGGGGGGAATGAGCAGTTCTTC. This chain links TRBV6-1 with TRBJ2-1; 7 bases align to TRBD2. With V trimmed by 4 bases and J by 7 bases, 10 bases remained unmatched. The CDR3 contains 15 residues. Germline values: CDR1 MNHNS, CDR2 SASEGT.

This clonotype was observed many times. The chain joins TRBV6-2 or TRBV6-3 to TRBJ1-5, with TRBD1 identical over 9 bases. The V and J ends lost 10 bases and 0 bases, in that order; junction bases with no gene match: 7. The length of the CDR3 is 15 residues. In germline, CDR1 is MNHEY, CDR2 SVGEGT. CDR3 region: CATHGQGYSNQPQHF. As DNA, the CDR3 is TGTGCCACACACGGACAGGGGTATAGCAATCAGCCCCAGCATTTT.

The V call is TRBV19, the J call TRBJ2-7, with 11 bases fitting TRBD1. Germline assignment: CDR1 LNHDA and CDR2 SQIVND (reference sequence). With V trimmed by 7 bases and J by 5 bases, 4 bases remained unmatched. The CDR3 runs to 13 residues. DNA of the CDR3: TGTGCCAGTAACCCGGGACAGGGGGACGAGCAGTACTTC. Translation: CASNPGQGDEQYF.

This clonotype was counted at least ten times. The chain joins TRBV20-1 to TRBJ1-4; TRBD1 agrees at 9 bases. The germline gives CDR1 DFQATT, CDR2 SNEGSKA (reference sequence). This CDR3 spans 16 amino acids. V lost 6 bases, J lost 6 bases, and 14 bases stayed unmatched. CDR3 residues: CSASQGASLLYEKLFF. The CDR3 DNA is TGCAGTGCCTCACAGGGGGCCAGTCTATTGTATGAAAAACTGTTTTTT.